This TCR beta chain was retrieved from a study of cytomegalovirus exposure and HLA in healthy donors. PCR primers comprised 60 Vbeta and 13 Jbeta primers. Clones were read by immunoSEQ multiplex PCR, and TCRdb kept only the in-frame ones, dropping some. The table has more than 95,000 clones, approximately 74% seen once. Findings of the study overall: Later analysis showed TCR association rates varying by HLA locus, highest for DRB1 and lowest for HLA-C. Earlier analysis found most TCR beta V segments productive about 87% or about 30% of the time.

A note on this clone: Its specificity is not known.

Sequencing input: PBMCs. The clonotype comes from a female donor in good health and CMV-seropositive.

The CDR3 here is CASSLGPSGFYEQYF. The CDR3 nucleotides read TGTGCCAGCAGCTTAGGGCCTAGCGGTTTCTACGAGCAGTACTTC. The V and J genes are TRBV7-2 and TRBJ2-7; TRBD2 matches at 7 bases. CDR3 length: 15 residues. J gave up 3 bases and V 1 base, and 6 bases lay outside the gene matches. Looked up from germline, CDR1 is SGHTA and CDR2 is FQGNSA.